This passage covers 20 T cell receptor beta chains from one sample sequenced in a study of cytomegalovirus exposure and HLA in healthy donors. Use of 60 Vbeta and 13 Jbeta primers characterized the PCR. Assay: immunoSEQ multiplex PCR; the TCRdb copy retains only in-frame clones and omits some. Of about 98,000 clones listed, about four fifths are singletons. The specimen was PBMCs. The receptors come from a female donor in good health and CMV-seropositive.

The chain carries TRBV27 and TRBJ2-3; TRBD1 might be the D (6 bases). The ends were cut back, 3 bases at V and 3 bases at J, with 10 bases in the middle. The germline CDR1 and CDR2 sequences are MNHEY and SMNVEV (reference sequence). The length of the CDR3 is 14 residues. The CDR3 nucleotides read TGTGCCAGCAGTTTCAACAGGGTTACAGATACGCAGTATTTT. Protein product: CASSFNRVTDTQYF.

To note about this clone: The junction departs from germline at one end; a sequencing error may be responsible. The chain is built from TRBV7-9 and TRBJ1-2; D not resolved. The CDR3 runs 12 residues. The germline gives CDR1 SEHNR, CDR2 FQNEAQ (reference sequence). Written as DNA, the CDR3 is TGTTCCAGCAGCTTTGGAGGGAATGGCTACACCTTC. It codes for CSSSFGGNGYTF.

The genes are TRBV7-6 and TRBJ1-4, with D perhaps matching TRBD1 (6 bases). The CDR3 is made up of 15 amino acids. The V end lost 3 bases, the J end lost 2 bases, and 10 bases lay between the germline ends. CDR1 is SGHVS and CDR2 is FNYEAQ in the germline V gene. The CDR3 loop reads CASSFQGSTNEKLFF. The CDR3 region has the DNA TGTGCCAGCAGCTTTCAGGGGTCTACTAATGAAAAACTGTTTTTT.

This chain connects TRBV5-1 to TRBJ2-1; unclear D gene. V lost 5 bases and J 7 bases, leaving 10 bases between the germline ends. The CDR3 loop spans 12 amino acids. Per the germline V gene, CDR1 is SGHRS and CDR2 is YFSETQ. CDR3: CASSYDGNEQFF. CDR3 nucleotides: TGCGCCAGCAGTTACGACGGGAATGAGCAGTTCTTC.

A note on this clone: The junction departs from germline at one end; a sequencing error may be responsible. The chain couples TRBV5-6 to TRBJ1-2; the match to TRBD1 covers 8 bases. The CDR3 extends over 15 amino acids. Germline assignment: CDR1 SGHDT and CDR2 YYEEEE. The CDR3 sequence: CASSYNWGQAYGHTF. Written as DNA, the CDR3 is TGTGCCAGCAGCTACAACTGGGGACAGGCCTATGGCCACACCTTC.

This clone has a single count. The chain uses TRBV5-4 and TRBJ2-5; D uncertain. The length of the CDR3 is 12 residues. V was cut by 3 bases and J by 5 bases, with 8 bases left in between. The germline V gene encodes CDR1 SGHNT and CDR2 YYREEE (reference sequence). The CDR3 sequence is CASSSATETQYF. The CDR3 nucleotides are TGTGCCAGCAGCTCCGCTACGGAGACCCAGTACTTC.

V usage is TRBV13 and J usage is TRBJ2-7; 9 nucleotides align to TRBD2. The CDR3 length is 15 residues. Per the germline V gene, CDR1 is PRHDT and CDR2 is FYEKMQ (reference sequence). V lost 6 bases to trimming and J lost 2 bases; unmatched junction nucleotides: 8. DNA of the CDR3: TGTGCCAGCAGTCATAGCGGGGGAGCACCCTACGAGCAGTACTTC. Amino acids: CASSHSGGAPYEQYF.

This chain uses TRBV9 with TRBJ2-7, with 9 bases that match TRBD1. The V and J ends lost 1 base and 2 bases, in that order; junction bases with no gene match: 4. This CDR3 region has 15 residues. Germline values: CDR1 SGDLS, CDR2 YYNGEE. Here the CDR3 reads CASSVMGTGPYEQYF. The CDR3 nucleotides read TGTGCCAGCAGCGTAATGGGGACAGGGCCCTACGAGCAGTACTTC.

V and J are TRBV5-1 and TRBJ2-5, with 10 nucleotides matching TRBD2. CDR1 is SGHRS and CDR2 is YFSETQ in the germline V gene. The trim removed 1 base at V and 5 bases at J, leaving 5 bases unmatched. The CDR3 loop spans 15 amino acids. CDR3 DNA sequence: TGCGCCAGCAGCTTGACTAGCGGGGAATTCGAGACCCAGTACTTC. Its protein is CASSLTSGEFETQYF. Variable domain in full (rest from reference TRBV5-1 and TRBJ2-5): KAGVTQTPRYLIKTRGQQVTLSCSPISGHRSVSWYQQTPGQGLQFLFEYFSETQRNKGNFPGRFSGRQFSNSRSEMNVSTLELGDSALYLCASSLTSGEFETQYFGPGTRLLVL.

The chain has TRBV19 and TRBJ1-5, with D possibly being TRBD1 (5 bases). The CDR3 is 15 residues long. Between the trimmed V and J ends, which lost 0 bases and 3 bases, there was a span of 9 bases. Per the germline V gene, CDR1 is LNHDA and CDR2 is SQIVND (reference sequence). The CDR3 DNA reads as TGTGCCAGTAGTATAGAGGGGCCGATCAATCAGCCCCAGCATTTT. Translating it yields CASSIEGPINQPQHF.

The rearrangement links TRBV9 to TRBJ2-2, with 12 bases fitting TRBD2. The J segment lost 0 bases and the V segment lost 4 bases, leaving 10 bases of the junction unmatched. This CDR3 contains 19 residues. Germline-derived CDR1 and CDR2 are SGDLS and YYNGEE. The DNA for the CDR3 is TGTGCCAGCAGCCCACGACTAGCGGGAGCCCCCGCGAACACCGGGGAGCTGTTTTTT. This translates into CASSPRLAGAPANTGELFF.

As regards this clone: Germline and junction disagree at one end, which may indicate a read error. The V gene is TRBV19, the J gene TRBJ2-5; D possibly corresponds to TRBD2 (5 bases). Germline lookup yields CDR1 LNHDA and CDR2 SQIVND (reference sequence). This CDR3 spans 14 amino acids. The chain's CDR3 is CASSRTYGWEIQYF. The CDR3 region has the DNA TGTGCCAGTAGCCGTACGTATGGGTGGGAGATCCAGTACTTC.

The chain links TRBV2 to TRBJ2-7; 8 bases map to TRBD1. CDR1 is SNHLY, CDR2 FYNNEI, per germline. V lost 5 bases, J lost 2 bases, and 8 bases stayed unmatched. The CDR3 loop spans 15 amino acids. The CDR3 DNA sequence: TGTGCCAGCAGTACCCGGACAGGGAACCCCTACGAGCAGTACTTC. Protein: CASSTRTGNPYEQYF. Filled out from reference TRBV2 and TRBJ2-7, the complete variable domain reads EPEVTQTPSHQVTQMGQEVILRCVPISNHLYFYWYRQILGQKVEFLVSFYNNEISEKSEIFDDQFSVERPDGSNFTLKIRSTKLEDSAMYFCASSTRTGNPYEQYFGPGTRLTVT.

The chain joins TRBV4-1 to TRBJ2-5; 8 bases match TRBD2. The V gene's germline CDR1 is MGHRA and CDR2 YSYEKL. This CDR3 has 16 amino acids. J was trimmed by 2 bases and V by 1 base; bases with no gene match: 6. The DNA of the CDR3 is TGCGCCAGCAGCCAAGGGGGCGGGGGGCGGCAAGAGACCCAGTACTTC. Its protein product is CASSQGGGGRQETQYF.

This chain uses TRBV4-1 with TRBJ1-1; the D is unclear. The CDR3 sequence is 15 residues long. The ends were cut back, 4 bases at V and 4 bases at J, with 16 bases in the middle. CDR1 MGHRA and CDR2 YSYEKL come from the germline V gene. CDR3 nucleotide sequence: TGCGCCAGCAGCCCCTTACTGGGAGGGCTCACTGAAGCTTTCTTT. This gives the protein CASSPLLGGLTEAFF.

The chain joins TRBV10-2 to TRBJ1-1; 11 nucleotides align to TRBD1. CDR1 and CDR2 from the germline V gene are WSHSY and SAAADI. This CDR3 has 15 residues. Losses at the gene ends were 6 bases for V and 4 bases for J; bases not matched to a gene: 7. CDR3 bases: TGCGCCAGCAGGGACCCCGGGACAGGGGGCACTGAAGCTTTCTTT. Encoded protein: CASRDPGTGGTEAFF.

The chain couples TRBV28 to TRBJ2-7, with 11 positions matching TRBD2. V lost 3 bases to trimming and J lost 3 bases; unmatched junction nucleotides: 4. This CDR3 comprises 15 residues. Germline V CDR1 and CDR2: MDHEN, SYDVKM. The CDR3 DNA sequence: TGTGCCAGCAGTTTGCAGGGACTAGCGGACTACGAGCAGTACTTC. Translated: CASSLQGLADYEQYF.

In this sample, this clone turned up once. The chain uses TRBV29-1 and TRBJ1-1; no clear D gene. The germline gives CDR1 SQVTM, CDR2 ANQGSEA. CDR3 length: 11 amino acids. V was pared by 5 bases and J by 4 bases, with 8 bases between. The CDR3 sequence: CSVRGSTEAFF. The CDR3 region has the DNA TGCAGCGTTAGAGGAAGCACTGAAGCTTTCTTT.

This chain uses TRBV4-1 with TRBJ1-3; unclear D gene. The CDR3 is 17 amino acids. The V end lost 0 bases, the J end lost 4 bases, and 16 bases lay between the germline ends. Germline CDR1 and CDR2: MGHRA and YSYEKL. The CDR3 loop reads CASSQDPPEGIGNTIYF. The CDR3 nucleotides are TGCGCCAGCAGCCAAGACCCCCCGGAGGGCATCGGAAACACCATATATTTT.

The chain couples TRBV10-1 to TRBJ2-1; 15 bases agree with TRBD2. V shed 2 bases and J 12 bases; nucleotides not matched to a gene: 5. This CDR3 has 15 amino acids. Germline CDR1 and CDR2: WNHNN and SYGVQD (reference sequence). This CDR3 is CASSEPGLAGGRQFF. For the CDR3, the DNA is TGCGCCAGCAGTGAGCCGGGACTAGCGGGAGGACGGCAGTTCTTC.